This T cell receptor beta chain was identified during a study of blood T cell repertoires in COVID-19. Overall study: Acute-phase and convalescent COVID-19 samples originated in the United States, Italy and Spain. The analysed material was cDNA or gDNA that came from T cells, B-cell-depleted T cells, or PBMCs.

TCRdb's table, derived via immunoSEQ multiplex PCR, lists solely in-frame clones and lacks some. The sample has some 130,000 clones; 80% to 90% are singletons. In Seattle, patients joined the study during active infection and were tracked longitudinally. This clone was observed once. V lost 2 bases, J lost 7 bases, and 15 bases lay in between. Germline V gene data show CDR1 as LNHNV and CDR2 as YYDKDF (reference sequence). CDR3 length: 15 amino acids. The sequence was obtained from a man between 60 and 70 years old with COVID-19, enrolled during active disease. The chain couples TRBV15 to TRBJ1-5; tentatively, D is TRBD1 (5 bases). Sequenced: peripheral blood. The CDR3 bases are TGTGCCACCAGCAGATCTGGGCAGGGAACCCAGCCCCAGCATTTT. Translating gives CATSRSGQGTQPQHF.